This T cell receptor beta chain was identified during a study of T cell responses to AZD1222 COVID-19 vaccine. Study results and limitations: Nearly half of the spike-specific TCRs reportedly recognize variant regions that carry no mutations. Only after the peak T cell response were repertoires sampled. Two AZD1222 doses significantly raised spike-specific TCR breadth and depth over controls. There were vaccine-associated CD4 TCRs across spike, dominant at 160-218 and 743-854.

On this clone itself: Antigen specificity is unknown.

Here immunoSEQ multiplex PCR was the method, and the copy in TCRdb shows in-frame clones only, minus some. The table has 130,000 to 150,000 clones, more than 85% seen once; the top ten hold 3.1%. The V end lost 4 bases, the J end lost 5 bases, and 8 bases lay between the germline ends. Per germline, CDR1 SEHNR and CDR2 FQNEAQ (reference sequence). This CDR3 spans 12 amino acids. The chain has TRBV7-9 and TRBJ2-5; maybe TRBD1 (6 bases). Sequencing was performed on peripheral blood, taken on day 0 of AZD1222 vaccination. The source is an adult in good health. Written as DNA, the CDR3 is TGTGCCAGCAGCTGGGACACGGAGACCCAGTACTTC. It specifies CASSWDTETQYF. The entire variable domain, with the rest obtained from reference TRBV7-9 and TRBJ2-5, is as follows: DTGVSQNPRHKITKRGQNVTFRCDPISEHNRLYWYRQTLGQGPEFLTYFQNEAQLEKSRLLSDRFSAERPKGSFSTLEIQRTEQGDSAMYLCASSWDTETQYFGPGTRLLVL.